Listed below are T cell receptor beta chains from one sample, sequenced in a study of breast tumors, draining lymph nodes, adjacent tissues. TCRdb re-analysed the multiplex PCR reads in MiXCR, keeping a single row per CDR3 protein. The repertoire holds fewer than 140,000 distinct CDR3 sequences, with 30% as singletons. Source material: axillary lymph node tissue. These TCRs come from a female donor with breast cancer. Some clones in this sample may be carry-over from other donors' samples. CDR3s include the opening cysteine and the closing phenylalanine or tryptophan. Fields, in order: clone size, V gene, D gene, J gene, CDR3 protein, CDR3 DNA. D genes are given only for firm matches. Rows may omit the clone size; those that give it use once, few, many or a size class.

few	TRBV19	.	TRBJ1-1	CASSISPSTGWAFF	TGTGCCAGTAGTATAAGTCCCTCAACAGGGTGGGCTTTCTTT
few	TRBV6-6	.	TRBJ1-3	CASSHSARQAASSGNTIYF	TGTGCCAGCAGTCACTCAGCTCGGCAGGCCGCAAGCTCTGGAAACACCATATATTTT
many	TRBV5-6	TRBD2	TRBJ2-2	CASSLGLAVNTGELFF	TGTGCCAGCAGCTTGGGACTAGCGGTTAACACCGGGGAGCTGTTTTTT
many	TRBV6-2/TRBV6-3	TRBD1	TRBJ2-7	CASRLGGQGDYEQYF	TGTGCCAGCCGTCTGGGGGGACAGGGAGACTACGAGCAGTACTTC
many	TRBV15	.	TRBJ2-5	CATSTAKGETQYF	TGTGCCACCAGCACAGCCAAGGGTGAGACCCAGTACTTC
many	TRBV5-1	TRBD2	TRBJ2-7	CASSLELAGNSYEQYF	TGCGCCAGCAGCTTGGAACTAGCGGGGAATAGCTACGAGCAGTACTTC
many	TRBV6-5	.	TRBJ1-4	CASSLHLVFQATNEKLFF	TGTGCCAGCAGCTTACATCTAGTATTTCAAGCAACTAATGAAAAACTGTTTTTT
many	TRBV6-6	.	TRBJ1-5	CASSYSAGANQPQHF	TGTGCCAGCAGTTACTCCGCAGGGGCAAATCAGCCCCAGCATTTT
.	TRBV2	TRBD1	TRBJ1-2	CASSERTGTAYGYTF	TGTGCCAGCAGTGAAAGGACAGGAACCGCATATGGCTACACCTTC
.	TRBV5-4	.	TRBJ1-1	CASSMGGLRTAFF	TGTGCCAGCAGCATGGGGGGTCTCCGGACAGCTTTCTTT
.	TRBV7-9	TRBD2	TRBJ2-5	CASSSLAGGRETQHF	TGTGCCAGCAGCTCTCTAGCGGGAGGGCGTGAGACCCAGCACTTC
many	TRBV24-1	.	TRBJ1-2	CATSDNDRNGYTF	TGTGCCACCAGTGACAACGACAGGAATGGCTACACCTTC
few	TRBV6-2/TRBV6-3	TRBD1	TRBJ1-5	CASSHRGQARVGPQHF	TGTGCCAGCAGTCACCGGGGACAGGCCCGCGTGGGGCCCCAGCATTTT
many	TRBV2	.	TRBJ1-5	CASREDSVQPQHF	TGTGCCAGCAGGGAAGACAGTGTTCAGCCCCAGCATTTT
few	TRBV6-4	.	TRBJ1-5	CASSLLARQPQHF	TGTGCCAGCAGTCTCCTCGCCCGTCAGCCCCAGCATTTT
.	TRBV25-1	TRBD1	TRBJ2-1	CASSAGTGGFNEQFF	TGTGCCAGCAGTGCTGGGACAGGGGGCTTCAATGAGCAGTTCTTC
once	TRBV5-1	TRBD2	TRBJ2-7	CASSLLAGVGEQYF	TGCGCCAGCAGCTTGCTAGCGGGAGTAGGAGAGCAGTACTTC
many	TRBV6-2/TRBV6-3	.	TRBJ2-2	CASSYFDRNTGELFF	TGTGCCAGCAGTTACTTTGACAGGAACACCGGGGAGCTGTTTTTT
many	TRBV27	.	TRBJ1-6	CASSTRQELSNSPLHF	TGTGCCAGCAGTACAAGACAGGAACTTTCAAATTCACCCCTCCACTTT
many	TRBV3-1	.	TRBJ2-2	CASSQAGVSGELFF	TGTGCCAGCAGCCAAGCGGGGGTGTCCGGGGAGCTGTTTTTT
many	TRBV5-4	TRBD1	TRBJ2-6	CASSLGRGLGANVLTF	TGTGCCAGCAGCTTGGGCAGGGGGCTTGGGGCCAACGTCCTGACTTTC
.	TRBV12-3/TRBV12-4	.	TRBJ1-1	CASRTGGEAFF	TGTGCCAGCAGGACAGGCGGTGAAGCTTTCTTT
few	TRBV6-1	TRBD1	TRBJ2-7	CASSLQGSGIYEQYF	TGTGCCAGCAGTCTACAGGGGTCCGGTATCTACGAGCAGTACTTC
many	TRBV5-1	TRBD2	TRBJ2-1	CASSIPTSGRDNEQFF	TGCGCCAGCAGCATCCCGACTAGCGGGAGGGACAATGAGCAGTTCTTC
.	TRBV7-9	.	TRBJ2-6	CASICRGWGVPGLCSGANVLTF	TGTGCCAGCATCTGCCGTGGATGGGGAGTCCCCGGGCTGTGCTCTGGGGCCAACGTCCTGACTTTC
many	TRBV4-3	.	TRBJ1-2	CASSQDPSYGYTF	TGCGCCAGCAGCCAAGATCCTTCTTATGGCTACACCTTC
few	TRBV7-2	.	TRBJ1-1	CASSLASGHISDTEAFF	TGTGCCAGCAGCTTAGCGTCTGGCCACATTTCGGACACTGAAGCTTTCTTT
.	TRBV7-6	TRBD2	TRBJ2-1	CASSRGLAGASHNEQFF	TGTGCCAGCAGCCGGGGACTAGCGGGTGCATCCCACAATGAGCAGTTCTTC
many	TRBV20-1	TRBD1	TRBJ1-5	CSARTGVNQPQHF	TGCAGTGCTAGAACAGGGGTCAATCAGCCCCAGCATTTT
many	TRBV4-1	TRBD1	TRBJ2-5	CASSQEPTGGGETQYF	TGCGCCAGCAGCCAAGAACCAACAGGGGGCGGGGAGACCCAGTACTTC
few	TRBV4-3	TRBD1	TRBJ2-7	CASSQGQGAVEQYF	TGCGCCAGCAGCCAAGGACAGGGGGCTGTGGAGCAGTACTTC
many	TRBV29-1	TRBD2	TRBJ2-7	CSVEGYGTSASYEQYF	TGCAGCGTTGAAGGTTACGGGACTAGCGCCTCCTACGAGCAGTACTTC
.	TRBV6-5	.	TRBJ1-1	CASSYTNRVNTEAFF	TGTGCCAGCAGTTACACCAACAGGGTGAACACTGAAGCTTTCTTT
.	TRBV4-1	.	TRBJ1-2	CASSTRGGEGYTF	TGCGCCAGCAGCACACGGGGGGGCGAAGGCTACACCTTC
.	TRBV12-3/TRBV12-4	TRBD1	TRBJ1-2	CASSFRDRGPYGYTF	TGTGCCAGCAGTTTCCGGGACAGGGGCCCCTATGGCTACACCTTC
.	TRBV5-6	.	TRBJ1-2	CASSRGWGAGEAF	TGTGCCAGCAGCCGGGGGTGGGGCGCGGGTGAAGCTTTC
many	TRBV5-1	.	TRBJ2-7	CASSFAGYEQYF	TGCGCCAGCAGCTTCGCGGGGTACGAGCAGTACTTC
.	TRBV29-1	TRBD1	TRBJ2-2	CSVGRTGSGELFF	TGCAGCGTTGGTCGGACAGGGAGCGGGGAGCTGTTTTTT
many	TRBV12-5	.	TRBJ1-4	CASGRDGRSEKLFF	TGTGCTAGTGGCCGGGACGGACGATCTGAAAAACTGTTTTTT
.	TRBV25-1	.	TRBJ2-7	CASSARRGDYERYF	TGTGCCAGCAGTGCCCGTAGGGGGGACTACGAGCGGTACTTC
.	TRBV7-6	TRBD1	TRBJ2-7	CASSGGQGQYEQYF	TGTGCCAGCAGCGGGGGACAGGGCCAATACGAGCAGTACTTC
many	TRBV18	.	TRBJ1-5	CASSPVGGSNQPQHF	TGTGCCAGCTCACCAGTCGGAGGCAGCAATCAGCCCCAGCATTTT
many	TRBV6-2/TRBV6-3	.	TRBJ2-2	CASSYRGRTGELFF	TGTGCCAGCAGTTACAGGGGAAGAACCGGGGAGCTGTTTTTT
many	TRBV20-1	.	TRBJ2-4	CSARDPGAKNIQYF	TGCAGTGCTAGAGACCCCGGGGCCAAAAACATTCAGTACTTC
many	TRBV24-1	TRBD2	TRBJ2-1	CATSDSAGVSNNEQFF	TGTGCCACCAGTGATTCCGCGGGGGTTTCCAACAATGAGCAGTTCTTC
.	TRBV7-8	.	TRBJ2-3	CASSPWEGYNEQYF	TGTGCCAGCAGTCCCTGGGAAGGTTACAATGAGCAGTATTTT